This TCR beta chain is drawn from a study of blood T cell repertoires in COVID-19 (dated by TCRdb to the early 2020s). Regarding the complete study: Samples covering the acute and convalescent phases of COVID-19 were provided by collaborators in the United States, Italy and Spain. Sample metadata almost always included a de-identified subject ID, COVID-19 status, age in years and sex. A freely available public database, intended as a resource for researchers studying the immune response to SARS-CoV-2, is where the repertoires were released. The prospective study material was composed of cDNA or gDNA derived from T cells, B-cell-depleted T cells, or PBMCs. Samples were obtained from the ongoing ImmuneRACE study (first 160 participants) and from about 1,300 subjects provided by 6 global collaborators. Where HLA class I and class II types were available, the types were taken from metadata supplied by the sample provider, not from assay-based typing. The dataset comprised deeply sampled blood TCRbeta repertoires from subjects exposed to, actively infected with, or recovered from COVID-19.

Beyond this particular receptor, the publication reports: Clinical and demographic metadata were provided uncurated, with the amount varying by source and participant.

The collaborating institutions used their own protocols to collect whole blood in K2EDTA tubes. Collaborator samples were shipped for TCRbeta analysis as frozen whole blood, isolated PBMCs, or DNA extracted from either sample type. CDR1 GTSNPN and CDR2 SVGIG were looked up in the germline V gene (reference sequence). Trimming removed 5 bases from V and 4 bases from J, leaving 14 bases between the germline ends. Inclusive of the bounding cysteine and phenylalanine, the CDR3 is 13 residues long. Only CDR3 DNA remains: 39 bases, in frame from the first base. TCRbeta CDR3 regions were amplified from genomic DNA by means of the immunoSEQ Assay, a bias-controlled multiplex PCR. Concerning the study's data processing: Nucleated cell counts per sample were estimated from amplification of reference gene primers within the assay. To quantify the absolute abundance of each unique TCRbeta CDR3 rearrangement, sequence reads were collapsed and filtered. Productive Simpson clonality was computed per sample as the square root of Simpson's diversity index over productive rearrangements. In its TCRdb copy, this immuneACCESS table keeps in-frame sequences only and misses some clones. Where compared with another copy, unresolved V genes explain less than half of these, and the others have no known cause. Clone size and the V and J calls come from that table; the DNA yielded D and trimming. For this sample there are roughly 140,000 clones; around 86% appear just once. Less than 5% of the sample rests with the top ten.

A word on this clone: There is no known antigen for this receptor. There are no base qualities to consult, and no much larger clone falls within one base.

Sequencing was carried out using peripheral blood. The chain joins TRBV30 to TRBJ2-5; possibly the D gene is TRBD2, per 5 matching bases. The origin of this receptor is a woman of 80 years or more with acute or convalescent COVID-19. The CDR3 protein is CAWDRRYGETQYF. DNA sequence: TGTGCCTGGGATAGGAGGTACGGAGAGACCCAGTACTTC.